These T cell receptor beta chains were read from a single sample in a study of blood T cell repertoires in COVID-19. Some clones are missing from TCRdb's copy, which holds only in-frame ones; the method was immunoSEQ multiplex PCR. The table lists 130,000 to 150,000 clones, 80% to 90% of them singletons. What was sequenced was peripheral blood. The receptors come from a woman in her forties or fifties in a cohort sampled during active or convalescent COVID-19. Both conserved end residues are part of each CDR3. Fields, in order: D gene, J gene, V gene, clone size, CDR3 length, CDR3 DNA, CDR3 protein. A D gene is named only where the DNA matches it firmly. Clone size is not always given. Where it is, it says once, few, many or a class for expanded clones.

TRBD1	TRBJ1-1	TRBV10-3	-	15	TGTGCCATCAGTGGACAGGGGAGCCGGAACACTGAAGCTTTCTTT	CAISGQGSRNTEAFF
-	TRBJ1-2	TRBV7-6	-	11	TGTGCCAGCAGCTCAGGGCATGGCTACACCTTC	CASSSGHGYTF
-	TRBJ1-1	TRBV7-2	-	14	TGTGCCAGCAGCTTAGCGCAGGGGCACACTGAAGCTTTCTTT	CASSLAQGHTEAFF
-	TRBJ1-2	TRBV19	few	14	TGTGCCAGTAGTATAGGGACAGAACGATATGGCTACACCTTC	CASSIGTERYGYTF
TRBD2	TRBJ2-1	TRBV7-7	medium-sized	15	TGTGCCAGCAGCGGAGGACTAGCGAGCTACAATGAGCAGTTCTTC	CASSGGLASYNEQFF
TRBD2	TRBJ2-3	TRBV7-8	-	17	TGTGCCAGCAGCTGGTTGACTAGCGGGGCCATCACAGATACGCAGTATTTT	CASSWLTSGAITDTQYF
TRBD1	TRBJ1-2	TRBV29-1	-	13	TGCAGCGTACCGGGACAGCGAGACTATGGCTACACCTTC	CSVPGQRDYGYTF
-	TRBJ1-5	TRBV5-1	once	14	TGCGCCAGCAGCTTGGGGGGGGGCAATCAGCCCCAGCATTTT	CASSLGGGNQPQHF
-	TRBJ1-3	TRBV9	-	14	TGTGCCAGCAGCGCGCGAAGCTCTGGAAACACCATATATTTT	CASSARSSGNTIYF
TRBD1	TRBJ1-1	TRBV5-1	-	13	TGCGCCAGCAGCGGGGACAGGAACACTGAAGCTTTCTTT	CASSGDRNTEAFF
TRBD2	TRBJ2-1	TRBV5-1	-	16	TGCGCCAGCAGCTTGTTCCCAGCGGGGGAATACAATGAGCAGTTCTTC	CASSLFPAGEYNEQFF
-	TRBJ1-4	TRBV6-5	-	13	TGTGCCAGCACCCTGGACAGCCGTGAAAAACTGTTTTTT	CASTLDSREKLFF
TRBD2	TRBJ2-5	TRBV3-1/TRBV3-2	-	16	TGTGCCAGCAGCCTGGGACTAGCGGGGGGGCGGGAGACCCAGTACTTC	CASSLGLAGGRETQYF
-	TRBJ2-6	TRBV25-1	-	17	TGTGCCAGCAGTGAACAGTCCCCCTTCTCTGGGGCCAACGTCCTGACTTTC	CASSEQSPFSGANVLTF
-	TRBJ1-5	TRBV6-6	once	12	TGTGCCAGCAAGGAGGGTTGGCAGCCCCAGCATTTT	CASKEGWQPQHF
-	TRBJ2-4	TRBV4-3	few	16	TGCGCCAGCAGCCAAGCGAGCGGCGGGTCAGGAAACATTCAGTACTTC	CASSQASGGSGNIQYF
-	TRBJ1-2	TRBV20-1	once	11	TGCAGTGCTAGATATAACTATGGCTACACCTTC	CSARYNYGYTF
-	TRBJ1-4	TRBV7-2	-	17	TGTGCCAGCAGCTTAGGCCCCTCCGGAGGCGGTAATGAAAAACTGTTTTTT	CASSLGPSGGGNEKLFF
-	TRBJ1-5	TRBV19	-	15	TGTGCCAGTAGTATACGAGCGGGGAGCAATCAGCCCCAGCATTTT	CASSIRAGSNQPQHF
TRBD1	TRBJ2-7	TRBV9	-	15	TGTGCCAGCAGCCCGGGGACAGGGGTCTCCTACGAGCAGTACTTC	CASSPGTGVSYEQYF
-	TRBJ1-1	TRBV6-5	-	14	TGTGCCAGCAGTCCCTCGTCCACTGTGTATGAAGCTTTCTTT	CASSPSSTVYEAFF
TRBD1	TRBJ2-7	TRBV4-1	-	16	TGCGCCAGCAGGGACCTACCGGGACAGGGGATCGGCGAGCAGTACTTC	CASRDLPGQGIGEQYF
TRBD1	TRBJ1-1	TRBV4-1	-	14	TGCGCCAGCAGCTATACACAGGGGGACACTGAAGCTTTCTTT	CASSYTQGDTEAFF
-	TRBJ1-6	TRBV5-4	-	12	TGTGCCAGCAGCTCGATTGAGTCACCCCTCCACTTT	CASSSIESPLHF
TRBD1	TRBJ2-6	TRBV4-1	-	19	TGCGCCAGCAGCCATGACCCGGGACAGGGGGCGCGAGGGGCCAACGTCCTGACTTTC	CASSHDPGQGARGANVLTF
TRBD1	TRBJ2-1	TRBV5-1	-	14	TGCGCCAGCAACCTCGGACAGGGGGTTAATGAGCAGTTCTTC	CASNLGQGVNEQFF
TRBD1	TRBJ2-1	TRBV6-2/TRBV6-3	-	18	TGTGCCAGCAGTTACGACCCCAGGGGACAGGGGTTCTACAATGAGCAGTTCTTC	CASSYDPRGQGFYNEQFF
-	TRBJ1-6	TRBV4-1	-	15	TGCGCCAGCAGCCAAGACCCACAGGGAGTTTCACCCCTCCACTTT	CASSQDPQGVSPLHF
TRBD2	TRBJ2-1	TRBV11-2	few	14	TGTGCCACCAGACTAGCGGGGGACTACAATGAGCAGTTCTTC	CATRLAGDYNEQFF
TRBD2	TRBJ2-1	TRBV11-3	-	14	TGTGCCAGCAGTGTGACTAGCGGGGGTAATGAGCAGTTCTTC	CASSVTSGGNEQFF
TRBD1	TRBJ2-7	TRBV5-1	-	15	TGCGCCAGCAGCTTAGGGACAGGCTGGACCTACGAGCAGTACTTC	CASSLGTGWTYEQYF
TRBD1	TRBJ1-6	TRBV19	-	14	TGTGCCAGTAGTGCCCGACAGGGAAGTTCACCCCTCCACTTT	CASSARQGSSPLHF
-	TRBJ1-1	TRBV7-2	-	14	TGTGCCAGCAGCTTACCTACTCTGAACACTGAAGCTTTCTTT	CASSLPTLNTEAFF
TRBD2	TRBJ2-2	TRBV19	-	16	TGTGCCAGTAGGACGGTTTGGGCAGGGAGGGACGGGGAGCTGTTTTTT	CASRTVWAGRDGELFF
TRBD2	TRBJ2-1	TRBV7-7	once	16	TGTGCCAGCAGTCAGAACCCCGGGACTATCTCGAATGAGCAGTTCTTC	CASSQNPGTISNEQFF
-	TRBJ1-1	TRBV4-3	-	13	TGCGCCAGCAGCCAACAGCGTAACACTGAAGCTTTCTTT	CASSQQRNTEAFF
-	TRBJ1-5	TRBV6-2/TRBV6-3	-	14	TGTGCCAGCAGCTCCGGACGGGAGAATCAGCCCCAGCATTTT	CASSSGRENQPQHF
-	TRBJ2-7	TRBV25-1	-	13	TGTGCCAGCAGTGCCGACAGCTTCTACGAGCAGTACTTC	CASSADSFYEQYF
-	TRBJ1-2	TRBV9	-	14	TGTGCCAGCAGCGTAGGCGGGAGCTATACTGGCTACACCTTC	CASSVGGSYTGYTF
TRBD1	TRBJ2-2	TRBV24-1	-	15	TGTGCCACCAGGGGGACAGGGGGGGACACCGGGGAGCTGTTTTTT	CATRGTGGDTGELFF
TRBD2	TRBJ2-5	TRBV5-1	-	16	TGCGCCAGCAGCTTGGGGGGACTAGCGGGACAAGAGACCCAGTACTTC	CASSLGGLAGQETQYF
TRBD2	TRBJ2-7	TRBV6-1	-	13	TGTGCCAGCAGCCAGGGACTAGCTTACGAGCAGTACTTC	CASSQGLAYEQYF
TRBD1	TRBJ1-3	TRBV4-1	-	16	TGCGCCAGCAGCCAAGAAACTAACAGGGGTGGAAACACCATATATTTT	CASSQETNRGGNTIYF
TRBD2	TRBJ2-7	TRBV5-1	-	14	TGCGCCAGTCGCGGGGGGCCAAGCTCCTACGAGCAGTACTTC	CASRGGPSSYEQYF
TRBD1	TRBJ1-3	TRBV3-1/TRBV3-2	few	16	TGTGCCAGCAGCCAAGTCCGACAGGGGATCCCAAACACCATATATTTT	CASSQVRQGIPNTIYF
-	TRBJ1-6	TRBV19	-	13	TGTGCCAGTAGTACCGTATATAATTCACCCCTCCACTTT	CASSTVYNSPLHF
-	TRBJ1-2	TRBV29-1	-	12	TGCAGCGTTGGAACCAAGTCGGGAGGCTACACCTTC	CSVGTKSGGYTF
-	TRBJ1-2	TRBV11-1	-	12	TGTGCCAGCACCCTTACGCCCGGTGTCCACACCTTC	CASTLTPGVHTF
TRBD1	TRBJ1-5	TRBV5-1	-	14	TGCGCCAGCAGCCCGACAGGGATGAGGCAGCCCCAGCATTTT	CASSPTGMRQPQHF
TRBD1	TRBJ1-4	TRBV29-1	-	14	TGCAGCGTTGGCGACAGGGGGCGGAATGAAAAACTGTTTTTT	CSVGDRGRNEKLFF
-	TRBJ2-7	TRBV5-1	-	11	TGCGCCAGCAGCTTGGGCGACGAGCAGTACTTC	CASSLGDEQYF
-	TRBJ1-3	TRBV6-1	once	16	TGTGCCAGCAGTGAACTAGAATTGGCGACTGGAAACACCATATATTTT	CASSELELATGNTIYF
TRBD2	TRBJ2-1	TRBV4-1	-	16	TGCGCCAGCAGCCGAATGCGACTAGCGGGGTTCAATGAGCAGTTCTTC	CASSRMRLAGFNEQFF
-	TRBJ2-1	TRBV6-5	-	16	TGTGCCAGCAGTTCGTACAGAGGGGGAACCTACAATGAGCAGTTCTTC	CASSSYRGGTYNEQFF
TRBD2	TRBJ2-4	TRBV4-1	-	17	TGCGCCAGCAGCCAAGCTATACCCTCCGGGGGGGCGAACATTCAGTACTTC	CASSQAIPSGGANIQYF